The next 9 T cell receptor beta chains were all read from a single sample in a study of T cell responses to AZD1222 COVID-19 vaccine. Here immunoSEQ multiplex PCR was the method, and the copy in TCRdb shows in-frame clones only, minus some. This table holds some 150,000 clones, approximately 87% found once. Sequencing was performed on peripheral blood, taken 28 days after the second AZD1222 dose. These TCRs come from an adult who received the AZD1222 COVID-19 vaccine.

The chain joins TRBV6-5 to TRBJ1-5, with a possible D match to TRBD1 (5 bases). CDR1 is MNHEY and CDR2 is SVGAGI in the germline V gene. The V end was cut by 8 bases, the J end by 4 bases, with 12 bases between. This CDR3 is 13 amino acids long. Written as DNA, the CDR3 is TGTGCCAGCGGGGGGGACCTAAATCAGCCCCAGCATTTT. It is translated as CASGGDLNQPQHF.

The V call is TRBV5-6, the J call TRBJ1-6, with 7 bases fitting TRBD1. Germline CDR1 SGHDT, CDR2 YYEEEE. This CDR3 region has 13 residues. V lost 4 bases and J lost 7; bases outside the gene matches: 2. The CDR3 nucleotides read TGTGCCAGCAGCCCGACAGGGAATTCACCCCTCCACTTT. It translates to CASSPTGNSPLHF.

This sequence joins TRBV29-1 and TRBJ2-5; TRBD1 or TRBD2 may be the D gene (6 bases each). Per germline, CDR1 SQVTM and CDR2 ANQGSEA. The CDR3 runs 13 residues. V was trimmed by 4 bases and J by 3 bases, leaving 12 bases between them. The CDR3, as DNA: TGCAGCGTTGCGGGGGCCCCCAAAGAGACCCAGTACTTC. As protein: CSVAGAPKETQYF.

V is TRBV2 and J is TRBJ1-2; possibly TRBD1 for D (6 bases). V dropped 2 bases and J dropped 13 bases, with 17 bases sitting between them. Germline-derived CDR1 and CDR2 are SNHLY and FYNNEI. The CDR3 sequence is 13 residues long. This CDR3 reads CASSESGAPVSTF. The CDR3 DNA reads TGTGCCAGCAGTGAATCGGGGGCACCGGTTTCCACCTTC.

This clone has just a few counts. The chain has TRBV4-2 and TRBJ2-1; no definite D call. V lost 0 bases to trimming and J lost 5 bases, with 5 bases between them. This CDR3 spans 13 amino acids. Germline CDR1 LGHNA, CDR2 YNFKEQ. The CDR3 reads CASSQEAHNEQFF. The CDR3 coding sequence is TGTGCCAGCAGCCAAGAAGCCCACAATGAGCAGTTCTTC.

The CDR3 loop reads CASSPPPGRDNQPQHF. In nucleotides, the CDR3 is TGTGCCAGCAGCCCCCCCCCGGGACGTGACAATCAGCCCCAGCATTTT. V and J are TRBV21-1 and TRBJ1-5. TRBV21-1 is a listed pseudogene. The CDR3 is 16 amino acids.

This sequence joins TRBV5-1 and TRBJ2-2, with 7 bases lining up with TRBD2. With 4 bases clipped from V and 13 bases from J, the junction kept 19 bases outside the gene matches. The CDR3 totals 16 residues. Germline CDR1 and CDR2: SGHRS and YFSETQ. Here the CDR3 reads CASSQESSGGKVGLFF. In DNA form, the CDR3 reads TGCGCCAGCAGCCAAGAATCTAGCGGCGGCAAAGTTGGGCTGTTTTTT. Combining the CDR3 with reference TRBV5-1 and TRBJ2-2 gives the whole variable domain KAGVTQTPRYLIKTRGQQVTLSCSPISGHRSVSWYQQTPGQGLQFLFEYFSETQRNKGNFPGRFSGRQFSNSRSEMNVSTLELGDSALYLCASSQESSGGKVGLFFGEGSRLTVL.

The chain is built from TRBV3-1 (or the pseudogene TRBV3-2) and TRBJ2-1; TRBD1 or TRBD2 may be the D gene (7 bases each). Germline V lookup: CDR1 LGHDT, CDR2 YNNKEL (reference sequence). The V gene lost 4 bases and the J gene lost 7 bases, with 17 bases spanning the gap. This CDR3 spans 15 amino acids. The CDR3 spells CASSPRGGNVNEQFF. CDR3 DNA: TGTGCCAGCAGCCCCAGGGGGGGAAATGTTAATGAGCAGTTCTTC.

The rearrangement uses TRBV3-1 (or the pseudogene TRBV3-2) and TRBJ1-6; D unclear. Germline CDR1 LGHDT, CDR2 YNNKEL (reference sequence). Trimming shortened V by 4 bases and J by 5 bases, and 3 bases separated the two germline ends. The CDR3 is 12 amino acids. The chain's CDR3 is CASSPDNSPLHF. The CDR3 DNA follows: TGTGCCAGCAGCCCAGATAATTCACCCCTCCACTTT.